The rows below give T cell receptor beta chains drawn from one sample of a study of CD8 T cells in ankylosing spondylitis. TCRdb passed the 5' RACE reads through MiXCR, listing each CDR3 protein once. The repertoire holds about 140,000 distinct CDR3 sequences, with 7% to 10% as singletons. Sequenced sample: synovial fluid, either unsorted or a sorted T cell fraction (not recorded which). The receptors stem from a male donor with ankylosing spondylitis. The CDR3 runs from the conserved cysteine through the conserved F or W. The order of the fields is J gene, D gene, V gene, CDR3 protein. A D gene is named only where the DNA matches it firmly.

j_call: TRBJ2-3
d_call: TRBD1
v_call: TRBV7-2
cdr3_aa: CASSLVISGQGEDTQYF

j_call: TRBJ2-1
d_call: TRBD1
v_call: TRBV7-9
cdr3_aa: CASNHGQGRNEQFF

j_call: TRBJ1-2
d_call: -
v_call: TRBV6-1
cdr3_aa: CASSVQDYYGYTF

j_call: TRBJ1-2
d_call: TRBD1
v_call: TRBV24-1
cdr3_aa: CATMTGQGNDYGYTF

j_call: TRBJ1-5
d_call: -
v_call: TRBV4-3
cdr3_aa: CASSPTRPHDQPQHF

j_call: TRBJ1-2
d_call: -
v_call: TRBV20-1
cdr3_aa: CSASRPEDTYGYTF

j_call: TRBJ2-5
d_call: -
v_call: TRBV4-2
cdr3_aa: CASSGGRGYQETQYF

j_call: TRBJ2-1
d_call: -
v_call: TRBV25-1
cdr3_aa: CATTGTSYNEQFF

j_call: TRBJ2-3
d_call: TRBD2
v_call: TRBV18
cdr3_aa: CASSPGTSGYSTDTQYF

j_call: TRBJ1-2
d_call: -
v_call: TRBV3-1
cdr3_aa: CASSPGPNTGYTF

j_call: TRBJ1-6
d_call: -
v_call: TRBV5-1
cdr3_aa: CASSLGPTRGESPLHF

j_call: TRBJ2-5
d_call: TRBD1
v_call: TRBV11-3
cdr3_aa: CASSSRTGDYQETQYF

j_call: TRBJ1-1
d_call: -
v_call: TRBV6-1
cdr3_aa: CASRLRAETEAFF

j_call: TRBJ2-3
d_call: -
v_call: TRBV12-5
cdr3_aa: CASGLVLGGATDTQYF

j_call: TRBJ2-4
d_call: -
v_call: TRBV3-1
cdr3_aa: CASSRRGPENIQYF

j_call: TRBJ2-1
d_call: -
v_call: TRBV5-1
cdr3_aa: CASSLIGQTQYNEQFF

j_call: TRBJ1-2
d_call: -
v_call: TRBV20-1
cdr3_aa: CSALRDGGGISRYTF

j_call: TRBJ1-1
d_call: -
v_call: TRBV6-5
cdr3_aa: CASSYGGRNTEAFF

j_call: TRBJ2-1
d_call: TRBD1
v_call: TRBV10-3
cdr3_aa: CASVRDRGINEQFF

j_call: TRBJ2-3
d_call: -
v_call: TRBV12-3/TRBV12-4
cdr3_aa: CATRLGVVDTQYF

j_call: TRBJ2-5
d_call: TRBD1
v_call: TRBV20-1
cdr3_aa: CSALEETGYRETQYF

j_call: TRBJ2-2
d_call: -
v_call: TRBV20-1
cdr3_aa: CSASPGLDPGELFF

j_call: TRBJ1-2
d_call: -
v_call: TRBV5-5
cdr3_aa: CASSFGNYGYTF

j_call: TRBJ1-2
d_call: -
v_call: TRBV28
cdr3_aa: CASSLEQLYGYTF

j_call: TRBJ1-2
d_call: -
v_call: TRBV20-1
cdr3_aa: CSATGTFRGYTF

j_call: TRBJ2-3
d_call: TRBD2
v_call: TRBV4-3
cdr3_aa: CASSQQAGDIDTQYF

j_call: TRBJ2-1
d_call: -
v_call: TRBV4-3
cdr3_aa: CASSQSTSSYNEQFF

j_call: TRBJ2-1
d_call: TRBD1
v_call: TRBV28
cdr3_aa: CASSFSAGGYNEQFF

j_call: TRBJ2-7
d_call: -
v_call: TRBV6-2/TRBV6-3
cdr3_aa: CATGRDYEQYF

j_call: TRBJ2-5
d_call: -
v_call: TRBV3-1
cdr3_aa: CASSHNPKKTQYF

j_call: TRBJ1-3
d_call: -
v_call: TRBV28
cdr3_aa: CASRTGGSGNTIYF

j_call: TRBJ1-4
d_call: TRBD1
v_call: TRBV20-1
cdr3_aa: CSATGQGDEKLFF